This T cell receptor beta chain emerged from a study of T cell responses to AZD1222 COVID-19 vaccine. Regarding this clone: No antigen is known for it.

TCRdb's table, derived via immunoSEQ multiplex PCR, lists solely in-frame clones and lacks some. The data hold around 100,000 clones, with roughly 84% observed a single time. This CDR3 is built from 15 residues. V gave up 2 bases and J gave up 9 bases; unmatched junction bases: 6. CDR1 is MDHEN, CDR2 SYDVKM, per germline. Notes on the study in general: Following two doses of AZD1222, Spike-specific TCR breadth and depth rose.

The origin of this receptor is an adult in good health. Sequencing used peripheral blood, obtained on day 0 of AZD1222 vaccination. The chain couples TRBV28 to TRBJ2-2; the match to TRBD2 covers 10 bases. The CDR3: CASSLAASGSRELFF. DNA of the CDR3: TGTGCCAGCAGTTTAGCGGCTAGCGGGAGTCGGGAGCTGTTTTTT. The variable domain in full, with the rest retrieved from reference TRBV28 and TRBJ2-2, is DVKVTQSSRYLVKRTGEKVFLECVQDMDHENMFWYRQDPGLGLRLIYFSYDVKMKEKGDIPEGYSVSREKKERFSLILESASTNQTSMYLCASSLAASGSRELFFGEGSRLTVL.